The 32 T cell receptor beta chains given below trace back to one sample, sequenced in a study of blood T cells in healthy people across ages. A second PCR of about 7 to 12 cycles used a sample-barcoded 5' primer and a J-beta primer mix. TCRdb redid the calling of the 5' RACE reads with MiXCR, one entry per CDR3 protein. The data contain about 930,000 distinct CDR3 sequences, about 28% of them singletons. The same data also contributed to another study, on T cells of mothers and their children.

Sequenced input: blood. Receptors were obtained from a woman between 40 and 50 years old in good health.

There are many counts of this clonotype. V is TRBV5-1 and J is TRBJ1-1; D uncertain. The V gene lost 0 bases and the J gene lost 4 bases, with 13 bases spanning the gap. The germline CDR1 and CDR2 sequences are SGHRS and YFSETQ. The CDR3 sequence is 15 residues long. The CDR3: CASSLGQPRGTEAFF. DNA for the CDR3: TGCGCCAGCAGCTTGGGGCAGCCTCGGGGCACTGAAGCTTTCTTT.

In DNA, the CDR3 is TGTGCCAGCAGCTATTCGACAGGGTCTGAAAAACTGTTTTTT. This translates into CASSYSTGSEKLFF. The V call is TRBV11-2, the J call TRBJ1-4; 7 bases are shared with TRBD1. Germline V CDR1 and CDR2: SGHAT, FQNNGV. The CDR3 spans 14 residues. The V gene end was trimmed by 4 bases and the J gene end by 7 bases; junction bases not matched to a gene: 6.

This clonotype appeared a few times. The genes are TRBV5-1 and TRBJ2-2; TRBD1 might be the D (5 bases). CDR3 size: 14 residues. Germline V CDR1 and CDR2: SGHRS, YFSETQ. The germline V and J ends were trimmed by 4 bases and 6 bases, with 13 bases remaining between them. In nucleotides, the CDR3 is TGCGCCAGCAGCCACCGACAGACACCCGGGGAGCTGTTTTTT. It codes for CASSHRQTPGELFF.

There are a few counts of this clonotype. CDR3 protein: CASSSTGVRNIQYF. The CDR3 DNA is TGTGCCAGCAGTAGTACAGGGGTTAGAAACATTCAGTACTTC. The J gene is TRBJ2-4, the V gene TRBV28, with 7 bases identical to TRBD1. This CDR3 has 14 amino acids. The germline CDR1 and CDR2 sequences are MDHEN and SYDVKM. V lost 5 bases to trimming and J lost 6 bases; unmatched junction nucleotides: 7.

This chain links TRBV6-5 with TRBJ1-1; D might be TRBD1 (5 bases). The CDR3 runs 15 residues. Trimming left V 4 bases short and J 4 bases short, with 16 bases between. CDR1 MNHEY and CDR2 SVGAGI come from the germline V gene. DNA for the CDR3: TGTGCCAGCAGTTCCCGGGGCAGGGTGGGCACTGAAGCTTTCTTT. Translating it yields CASSSRGRVGTEAFF.

The chain joins TRBV7-9 to TRBJ1-2; no definite D call. The CDR3 loop spans 14 amino acids. Germline V gene data show CDR1 as SEHNR and CDR2 as FQNEAQ (reference sequence). Trimming shortened V by 7 bases and J by 6 bases, and 18 bases separated the two germline ends. In DNA form, the CDR3 reads TGTGCCAGCACCACTTTGACGGAGGTGCATGGCTACACCTTC. Translated, it gives CASTTLTEVHGYTF.

The chain recombines TRBV20-1 with TRBJ2-7; D is unresolved. CDR1 and CDR2 from the germline V gene are DFQATT and SNEGSKA (reference sequence). The CDR3 loop spans 14 amino acids. V was pared by 4 bases and J by 2 bases, with 15 bases between. The CDR3 loop reads CSATREAIPYEQYF. The DNA of the CDR3 is TGCAGTGCTACCCGCGAGGCTATCCCCTACGAGCAGTACTTC.

The chain links TRBV27 to TRBJ2-7; D call uncertain. From germline, CDR1 is MNHEY and CDR2 SMNVEV (reference sequence). V gave up 1 base and J gave up 7 bases, with 17 bases separating them. The CDR3 spans 15 residues. The chain's CDR3 is CASSLLDREPNEQYF. The CDR3 coding sequence is TGTGCCAGCAGTTTATTAGACCGAGAGCCTAATGAGCAGTACTTC.

This clonotype was counted many times. J is TRBJ2-5 and V is TRBV12-3 or TRBV12-4; no clear D gene. The V end was cut by 1 base, the J end by 4 bases, with 7 bases between. This CDR3 region has 13 residues. CDR3 bases: TGTGCCAGCAGTTTAGATGGTCGAGAGACCCAGTACTTC. This sequence encodes CASSLDGRETQYF.

Of note for this clonotype: Possible read error: a much larger clone is one base away. This rearrangement joins TRBV20-1 to TRBJ2-7; 10 bases are a match to TRBD1. From germline, CDR1 is DFQATT and CDR2 SNEGSKA (reference sequence). The CDR3 spans 12 residues. V dropped 8 bases and J dropped 8; count of bases not matched to a gene: 9. CDR3 coding DNA: TGCAGTATGGGACAGGGGCGTTACAAGCAGTACTTC. Translated, it gives CSMGQGRYKQYF.

The chain carries TRBV7-3 and TRBJ1-1; D remains unclear. Trimming cost V 3 bases and J 3 bases, with 8 bases left between them. Germline values: CDR1 SGHTA, CDR2 FQGTGA. This CDR3 comprises 13 residues. CDR3 loop: CASSLSLDTEAFF. CDR3 DNA sequence: TGTGCCAGCAGCTTGTCGCTGGACACTGAAGCTTTCTTT. Full variable domain (remainder filled in from reference TRBV7-3 and TRBJ1-1): GAGVSQTPSNKVTEKGKYVELRCDPISGHTALYWYRQSLGQGPEFLIYFQGTGAADDSGLPNDRFFAVRPEGSVSTLKIQRTERGDSAVYLCASSLSLDTEAFFGQGTRLTVV.

The table lists this clonotype with a few counts. V is TRBV9 and J is TRBJ1-1; D uncertain. This CDR3 has 14 amino acids. Germline V gives CDR1 SGDLS, CDR2 YYNGEE. V was clipped by 0 bases and J by 6 bases, with 12 bases between them. The CDR3 sequence: CASSVAILGPEAFF. The DNA for the CDR3 is TGTGCCAGCAGCGTAGCTATTTTAGGGCCTGAAGCTTTCTTT. The full variable domain, in which reference TRBV9 and TRBJ1-1 provide the parts outside the CDR3, is DSGVTQTPKHLITATGQRVTLRCSPRSGDLSVYWYQQSLDQGLQFLIQYYNGEERAKGNILERFSAQQFPDLHSELNLSSLELGDSALYFCASSVAILGPEAFFGQGTRLTVV.

This clonotype was recorded a few times. This rearrangement joins TRBV7-8 to TRBJ1-4; no firm D call. Germline lookup yields CDR1 SGHVS and CDR2 FQNEAQ. CDR3 length equals 15 residues. V lost 0 bases to trimming and J lost 7 bases, with 12 bases between them. The CDR3 is CASSLASGNGEKLFF. CDR3 coding DNA: TGTGCCAGCAGCTTAGCGTCCGGGAATGGTGAAAAACTGTTTTTT.

This clonotype was counted ten times or more. The V gene is TRBV20-1, the J gene TRBJ2-5; D could derive from TRBD1 or TRBD2 (5 bases each). Trimming cost V 3 bases and J 5 bases, with 16 bases left between them. Looked up from germline, CDR1 is DFQATT and CDR2 is SNEGSKA (reference sequence). The CDR3 runs 14 residues. CDR3 DNA: TGCAGTGCTAGGTCCGGGACCGTCGCCGAGACCCAGTACTTC. It encodes CSARSGTVAETQYF.

This clonotype was detected a few times. V usage is TRBV27 and J usage is TRBJ2-3; 10 positions match TRBD2. V dropped 2 bases and J dropped 2; count of bases not matched to a gene: 1. CDR3 length: 15 amino acids. Germline V gives CDR1 MNHEY, CDR2 SMNVEV (reference sequence). The CDR3 DNA is TGTGCCAGCAGTTTAAGCGGGGGGGACACAGATACGCAGTATTTT. Its protein is CASSLSGGDTDTQYF.

The chain uses TRBV28 and TRBJ2-1; TRBD2 aligns across 8 bases. Germline V CDR1 and CDR2: MDHEN, SYDVKM. CDR3 length: 14 amino acids. Germline trimming cut 6 bases from V and 6 bases from J; bases unmatched to any gene: 7. CDR3 in amino acids: CASSLAGLTNEQFF. The CDR3 bases are TGTGCCAGCAGCCTAGCGGGCCTTACCAATGAGCAGTTCTTC.

This chain connects TRBV6-2 or TRBV6-3 to TRBJ1-2; 8 bases are a match to TRBD1. Trimming cost V 11 bases and J 4 bases; bases outside gene matches: 6. The CDR3 has 12 residues. The germline V gene encodes CDR1 MNHEY and CDR2 SVGEGT. CDR3 DNA: TGTGCCGTCCTGACAGGGGCCTATGGCTACACCTTC. This gives the protein CAVLTGAYGYTF.

This clonotype turned up a few times. V is TRBV4-1 and J is TRBJ2-2; the match to TRBD2 covers 9 bases. CDR3 length: 16 amino acids. Germline CDR1 and CDR2: MGHRA and YSYEKL. Trimming cost V 1 base and J 7 bases; bases outside gene matches: 7. The CDR3 loop reads CASSQGLAGTGGELFF. The CDR3 region has the DNA TGCGCCAGCAGCCAAGGTCTAGCGGGAACGGGCGGGGAGCTGTTTTTT.

This clonotype has at least ten counts. The chain joins TRBV11-1 to TRBJ2-2; 9 bases line up with TRBD2. J was trimmed by 7 bases and V by 5 bases; bases with no gene match: 14. The length of the CDR3 is 17 residues. Per germline, CDR1 SGHAT and CDR2 FQDESV (reference sequence). The CDR3 DNA sequence: TGTGCCAGCAGCCAAGGCGCTAGCGGGGACCCGAGCGGGGAGCTGTTTTTT. It encodes CASSQGASGDPSGELFF.

There are many counts of this clonotype. V usage is TRBV27 and J usage is TRBJ2-7; no reliable D call. The germline V gene encodes CDR1 MNHEY and CDR2 SMNVEV (reference sequence). This CDR3 is 14 amino acids long. V lost 0 bases to trimming and J lost 0 bases, with 6 bases between them. The DNA of the CDR3 is TGTGCCAGCAGTTTATCCTGGAACTCCTACGAGCAGTACTTC. It specifies CASSLSWNSYEQYF.

The rearrangement links TRBV20-1 to TRBJ2-1, with TRBD1 matching over 7 bases. Germline CDR1 reads DFQATT; CDR2 reads SNEGSKA (reference sequence). There are 13 residues in the CDR3. V trimming: 6 bases; J trimming: 6 bases; junction bases outside the gene matches: 8. The CDR3 nucleotides read TGCAGTGCCCTTACAGGGGCGCGCAATGAGCAGTTCTTC. This sequence encodes CSALTGARNEQFF.

This clonotype was observed a handful of times. This chain links TRBV7-9 with TRBJ1-5, with a possible D match to TRBD1 (6 bases). V lost 2 bases, J lost 7 bases, and 12 bases lay in between. Germline loops: CDR1 SEHNR, CDR2 FQNEAQ (reference sequence). The CDR3 is made up of 14 amino acids. The CDR3 DNA reads as TGTGCCAGCAGCTTACAGGGGCCCGGGCAGCCCCAGCATTTT. This sequence encodes CASSLQGPGQPQHF.

This rearrangement joins TRBV5-1 to TRBJ1-2, with a tentative D call TRBD1 (6 bases). This CDR3 spans 15 amino acids. V lost 3 bases and J 0 bases, leaving 12 bases between the germline ends. Germline V lookup: CDR1 SGHRS, CDR2 YFSETQ. The CDR3 nucleotides read TGCGCCAGCAGCTACGGACAGCCTTCTAACTATGGCTACACCTTC. Residues: CASSYGQPSNYGYTF.

Points on this clonotype: A much bigger clone sits one base away, suggesting this may be a read error. The chain joins TRBV5-1 to TRBJ1-2; D uncertain. Trimming took off 0 bases at V and 0 bases at J, with 9 bases between the two ends. The CDR3 contains 15 residues. CDR1 SGHRS and CDR2 YFSETQ come from the germline V gene. The CDR3 here is CASSLEVRTNYGYTF. The CDR3 DNA reads TGCGCCAGCAGCTTGGAGGTCAGGACTAACTATGGCTACACCTTC.

V gene TRBV12-3 or TRBV12-4 combines with J gene TRBJ1-1, with D unresolved. V lost 1 base and J lost 2, with 11 bases in between. This CDR3 has 15 amino acids. CDR3 sequence reads: CASSLVSTANTEAFF. The DNA for the CDR3 is TGTGCCAGCAGTTTAGTTTCCACAGCTAACACTGAAGCTTTCTTT.

Concerning this clonotype itself: One end of the junction varies from germline; a read error may be responsible. V gene TRBV12-3 or TRBV12-4 combines with J gene TRBJ1-2; the match to TRBD1 covers 10 bases. This CDR3 comprises 13 residues. DNA for the CDR3: TGTGTCAGCAGGGACAGGGGTTCAGCCGGCTACACCTTC. Protein product: CVSRDRGSAGYTF.

On this clonotype: An end of the junction does not agree with germline; a read error may underlie this. J is TRBJ2-1 and V is TRBV11-2, with D uncertain. The length of the CDR3 is 15 residues. Germline CDR1 and CDR2: SGHAT and FQNNGV. CDR3 in DNA: TGCGCCAGCAGGTCACTAACGGGCTCCTACAATGAGCAGTTCTTC. Its translation is CASRSLTGSYNEQFF.

This clonotype was counted between two and nine times. This rearrangement joins TRBV12-3 or TRBV12-4 to TRBJ1-6; a possible D gene is TRBD1 (6 bases). V was trimmed by 1 base and J by 6 bases, leaving 10 bases between them. CDR3 size: 15 residues. CDR3 region: CASSLGGASNSPLHF. CDR3 nucleotide sequence: TGTGCCAGCAGTTTAGGGGGGGCGAGTAATTCACCCCTCCACTTT.

CDR3 amino acids: CATSSMRGRTEAFF. In DNA form, the CDR3 reads TGTGCCACCAGCAGCATGAGGGGGCGGACTGAAGCTTTCTTT. This chain links TRBV15 with TRBJ1-1, with 7 bases fitting TRBD1. The ends lost 3 bases at V and 5 bases at J; junction bases unmatched: 6. Germline-derived CDR1 and CDR2 are LNHNV and YYDKDF (reference sequence). The CDR3 consists of 14 residues.

This clonotype was seen only a few times. The chain recombines TRBV6-1 with TRBJ2-7; TRBD2 is a possible D gene (6 bases). Between the trimmed V and J ends, which lost 3 bases and 4 bases, there was a span of 19 bases. The CDR3 extends over 16 amino acids. Germline V gives CDR1 MNHNS, CDR2 SASEGT. Written as DNA, the CDR3 is TGTGCCAGCAGTGAGTCTGGGCGGCAGGAGGGATACGAGCAGTACTTC. Amino acids: CASSESGRQEGYEQYF.

This clonotype was observed a handful of times. The J gene is TRBJ2-7, the V gene TRBV11-1, with D perhaps TRBD2 (5 bases). Germline V gene data show CDR1 as SGHAT and CDR2 as FQDESV (reference sequence). Trimming took off 6 bases at V and 1 base at J, with 10 bases between the two ends. This CDR3 region has 13 residues. This CDR3 is CASRPTSSYEQYF. The DNA of the CDR3 is TGTGCCAGCAGACCTACTAGTTCCTACGAGCAGTACTTC.

This clonotype has just a few counts. An end of the junction differs from the germline gene, which may be a read error. The chain couples TRBV4-1 to TRBJ1-6, with a tentative D call TRBD1 (5 bases). The CDR3 contains 17 residues. Per the germline V gene, CDR1 is MGHRA and CDR2 is YSYEKL. The CDR3 loop reads CASSQEGEGSYNPPLHF. The CDR3 nucleotides are TGCGCCAGCAGCCAAGAAGGGGAAGGCTCCTATAATCCACCCCTCCACTTT.